These 25 T cell receptor beta chains originate from one sample sequenced in a study of shared clonotypes between healthy human individuals. The assay was immunoSEQ multiplex PCR, and TCRdb's table has in-frame clones only and misses some. The table records millions of clones, about 92% of them present only once. It was CD45RO-negative cells, positively selected for CCR7, that made up naive CD8 cells, with terminally differentiated effector memory CD45RA+ cells excluded. The sequencing sample was made of naive CD8+ T cells from PBMCs. The receptors derive from a young man in good health. Some clones in this sample may be carry-over from other donors' samples.

V usage is TRBV6-6 and J usage is TRBJ2-7; D is undetermined. V was trimmed by 6 bases and J by 3 bases, leaving 6 bases between them. The CDR3 covers 11 residues. The V gene's germline CDR1 is MNHNY and CDR2 SVGAGI (reference sequence). CDR3 region: CASRRDYEQYF. CDR3 bases: TGTGCCAGCAGACGAGACTACGAGCAGTACTTC.

This clone was seen just once. This chain connects TRBV10-3 to TRBJ1-1, with no clear D. This CDR3 region has 14 residues. V lost 2 bases, J lost 1 base, and 8 bases lay in between. From germline, CDR1 is ENHRY and CDR2 SYGVKD. The CDR3 protein is CAISEHAANTEAFF. CDR3 nucleotides: TGTGCCATCAGTGAGCACGCTGCGAACACTGAAGCTTTCTTT.

The chain carries TRBV11-2 and TRBJ2-4; 7 bases align to TRBD2. V lost 5 bases and J lost 0; bases outside the gene matches: 10. CDR1 is SGHAT, CDR2 FQNNGV, per germline. CDR3 length: 17 residues. The CDR3 loop is CASSPRGVVLAKNIQYF. The CDR3 DNA follows: TGTGCCAGCAGCCCCCGGGGGGTGGTGCTAGCCAAAAACATTCAGTACTTC.

This chain joins TRBV19 and TRBJ1-5, with D unclear. The germline gives CDR1 LNHDA, CDR2 SQIVND (reference sequence). This CDR3 is built from 15 residues. V gave up 7 bases and J gave up 0 bases, with 13 bases separating them. DNA of the CDR3: TGTGCCAGTAACACGTGGGCAAATAGCAATCAGCCCCAGCATTTT. This sequence encodes CASNTWANSNQPQHF.

V and J are TRBV4-1 and TRBJ2-3; 7 nucleotides align to TRBD1. Germline trimming cut 8 bases from V and 2 bases from J; bases unmatched to any gene: 13. The CDR3 has 16 residues. CDR1 and CDR2 from the germline V gene are MGHRA and YSYEKL. The CDR3 reads CASAPRLTGNTDTQYF. CDR3 nucleotides: TGCGCCAGCGCCCCCAGGCTGACAGGGAACACAGATACGCAGTATTTT.

This chain links TRBV11-2 with TRBJ2-1; D ambiguous. Germline-derived CDR1 and CDR2 are SGHAT and FQNNGV. With 5 bases removed from V and 1 base from J, the gap between germline ends came to 9 bases. The CDR3 runs to 14 residues. In DNA form, the CDR3 reads TGTGCCAGCAGCCCCGTGGGGTCCTACAATGAGCAGTTCTTC. Translation gives CASSPVGSYNEQFF.

The J gene is TRBJ1-2, the V gene TRBV27; TRBD1 matches at 8 bases. Losses at the gene ends were 3 bases for V and 5 bases for J; bases not matched to a gene: 5. The CDR3 has 14 amino acids. The V gene's germline CDR1 is MNHEY and CDR2 SMNVEV (reference sequence). The chain's CDR3 is CASSFGQGFYGYTF. CDR3 DNA: TGTGCCAGCAGTTTTGGACAGGGTTTTTATGGCTACACCTTC.

This chain links TRBV7-3 with TRBJ2-3; D assignment may be TRBD1 or TRBD2 (5 bases each). Per germline, CDR1 SGHTA and CDR2 FQGTGA. Trimming pared 5 bases from V and 6 bases from J, leaving 15 bases between. This CDR3 region has 14 residues. The CDR3 reads CASSLGGPRDTQYF. CDR3 nucleotides: TGTGCCAGCAGCCTTGGGGGACCTAGGGATACGCAGTATTTT.

On this clone: Within the sample, other DNA sequences also encode this same CDR3. This chain joins TRBV7-9 and TRBJ1-2; D possibly corresponds to TRBD1 (5 bases). V lost 1 base to trimming and J lost 1 base, with 10 bases between them. Germline V gene lookup returns CDR1 SEHNR and CDR2 FQNEAQ (reference sequence). The CDR3 is made up of 15 amino acids. The CDR3 spells CASSLGAGSNYGYTF. The CDR3, as DNA: TGTGCCAGCAGCTTAGGAGCAGGGAGTAACTATGGCTACACCTTC.

The chain joins TRBV4-1 to TRBJ2-4; TRBD1 or TRBD2 may be the D gene (5 bases each). Germline CDR1 and CDR2: MGHRA and YSYEKL. Trimming pared 0 bases from V and 8 bases from J, leaving 11 bases between. The CDR3 contains 14 residues. CDR3 nucleotides: TGCGCCAGCAGCCAAGATAGAGGGGCTTACATTCAGTACTTC. Translation: CASSQDRGAYIQYF.

The DNA for the CDR3 is TGTGCCAGCAGCTCCCTAGGAGCCGGGGCCGGCGATCAGCCCCAGCATTTT. Translation: CASSSLGAGAGDQPQHF. V usage is TRBV7-8 and J usage is TRBJ1-5, with a tentative D call TRBD1 (5 bases). CDR3 length: 17 residues. V lost 4 bases and J lost 5, with 21 bases in between. Per the germline V gene, CDR1 is SGHVS and CDR2 is FQNEAQ.

This chain uses TRBV27 with TRBJ2-5; tentatively, D is TRBD1 or TRBD2 (5 bases each). The CDR3 runs to 17 residues. The germline V and J ends were trimmed by 5 bases and 5 bases, with 24 bases remaining between them. Germline CDR1 MNHEY, CDR2 SMNVEV (reference sequence). CDR3 DNA sequence: TGTGCCAGCAGTCCTCGGGACCCCCTGGTAACTCAGGAGACCCAGTACTTC. This encodes CASSPRDPLVTQETQYF.

A few counts support this clone. V is TRBV7-9 and J is TRBJ2-1, with D perhaps TRBD2 (6 bases). Germline V gene sequence: CDR1 SEHNR, CDR2 FQNEAQ (reference sequence). The CDR3 covers 16 residues. The V gene lost 5 bases and the J gene lost 2 bases, with 16 bases spanning the gap. The CDR3 loop is CASSPTLGGTYNEQFF. DNA of the CDR3: TGTGCCAGCAGCCCAACTTTGGGCGGGACCTACAATGAGCAGTTCTTC.

This sequence joins TRBV13 and TRBJ2-3, with 7 positions matching TRBD1. This CDR3 has 16 amino acids. The V gene end was trimmed by 3 bases and the J gene end by 1 base; junction bases not matched to a gene: 7. Germline loops: CDR1 PRHDT, CDR2 FYEKMQ (reference sequence). The CDR3 reads CASSLPRDSGTDTQYF. CDR3 DNA sequence: TGTGCCAGCAGCTTGCCCCGGGACAGCGGCACAGATACGCAGTATTTT.

This clone was seen only once. This chain connects TRBV7-9 to TRBJ2-1, with unresolved D. This CDR3 region has 13 residues. Germline V gene sequence: CDR1 SEHNR, CDR2 FQNEAQ (reference sequence). Trimming stripped 5 bases from V and 5 bases from J, with 10 bases between. CDR3 sequence: CASSHMEDNEQFF. CDR3 sequence (DNA): TGTGCCAGCAGCCATATGGAAGACAATGAGCAGTTCTTC.

The chain joins TRBV13 to TRBJ2-5; the match to TRBD1 covers 7 bases. This CDR3 has 14 residues. CDR1 PRHDT and CDR2 FYEKMQ come from the germline V gene (reference sequence). V dropped 1 base and J dropped 5; count of bases not matched to a gene: 4. In nucleotides, the CDR3 is TGTGCCAGCAGCTTAGTGGGACAGAGGGAGACCCAGTACTTC. Residues: CASSLVGQRETQYF. Full variable domain (missing parts from reference TRBV13 and TRBJ2-5): AAGVIQSPRHLIKEKRETATLKCYPIPRHDTVYWYQQGPGQDPQFLISFYEKMQSDKGSIPDRFSAQQFSDYHSELNMSSLELGDSALYFCASSLVGQRETQYFGPGTRLLVL.

In DNA, the CDR3 is TGCGCCAGCACCTTTTCCGGGACTAGTTACGAGCAGTACTTC. Translating gives CASTFSGTSYEQYF. This chain uses TRBV10-2 with TRBJ2-7; 8 bases are shared with TRBD2. J lost 4 bases, V lost 7 bases, and 9 bases had no gene match. The CDR3 is 14 residues long. Germline V gives CDR1 WSHSY, CDR2 SAAADI.

Regarding this clone: The sample contains more than one DNA sequence encoding this CDR3. The chain joins TRBV5-6 to TRBJ2-7; TRBD1 might be the D (5 bases). With 0 bases removed from V and 4 bases from J, the gap between germline ends came to 5 bases. Germline CDR1 is SGHDT and CDR2 is YYEEEE. The CDR3 consists of 12 residues. The CDR3, as DNA: TGTGCCAGCAGCTTGGGACAGTACGAGCAGTACTTC. Encoded protein: CASSLGQYEQYF.

Concerning this clone itself: The same CDR3 arises from other DNA sequences in this sample as well. The V and J genes are TRBV5-6 and TRBJ2-7; the D gene is possibly TRBD2 (5 bases). Germline values: CDR1 SGHDT, CDR2 YYEEEE. The CDR3 is 14 amino acids. Trimming took 0 bases from V and 2 from J, leaving 9 bases between them. The CDR3 nucleotides are TGTGCCAGCAGCTTGGGACTGCGGGCCTACGAGCAGTACTTC. Encoded protein: CASSLGLRAYEQYF.

The CDR3: CASSLRAGTYNEQFF. For the CDR3, the DNA is TGTGCCAGCAGCCTCCGGGCAGGAACCTACAATGAGCAGTTCTTC. The chain combines TRBV27 with TRBJ2-1, with D unclear. Germline V gene data show CDR1 as MNHEY and CDR2 as SMNVEV (reference sequence). With 6 bases removed from V and 2 bases from J, the gap between germline ends came to 14 bases. The CDR3 covers 15 residues.

This sequence joins TRBV5-1 and TRBJ2-7; D possibly corresponds to TRBD1 (5 bases). Germline assignment: CDR1 SGHRS and CDR2 YFSETQ. V lost 4 bases to trimming and J lost 2 bases, with 7 bases between them. The CDR3 contains 12 residues. CDR3: CASSETAYEQYF. CDR3 bases: TGCGCCAGCAGCGAGACAGCCTACGAGCAGTACTTC.

This chain links TRBV15 with TRBJ2-3; D possibly corresponds to TRBD2 (6 bases). V dropped 1 base and J dropped 4 bases, with 21 bases sitting between them. The germline V gene has CDR1 LNHNV and CDR2 YYDKDF (reference sequence). CDR3 size: 18 residues. The CDR3 bases are TGTGCCACCAGCAGAGGGGACCGGGACTGGTTTCCACCAGATACGCAGTATTTT. Amino acid sequence: CATSRGDRDWFPPDTQYF.

The chain has TRBV27 and TRBJ2-4, with D perhaps given as TRBD1 or TRBD2 (6 bases each). The CDR3 runs to 17 residues. V was pared by 7 bases and J by 0 bases, with 19 bases between. CDR1 is MNHEY, CDR2 SMNVEV, per germline (reference sequence). Here the CDR3 DNA reads TGTGCCAGCACCTTGGCGCCGGGGGCAATAGCCAAAAACATTCAGTACTTC. Translation gives CASTLAPGAIAKNIQYF.

The chain recombines TRBV19 with TRBJ2-7; 15 bases align to TRBD2. Unmatched junction bases numbered 5, after V lost 5 bases and J lost 3 bases. This CDR3 has 16 amino acids. The V gene's germline CDR1 is LNHDA and CDR2 SQIVND (reference sequence). CDR3 amino acids: CASSLGLAGGIYEQYF. The CDR3 nucleotides are TGTGCCAGTAGTTTGGGACTAGCGGGAGGAATCTACGAGCAGTACTTC.

On this clone: Other DNA sequences within the sample encode an identical CDR3. The chain carries TRBV7-2 and TRBJ2-5; D unclear. The CDR3 consists of 13 residues. Deletions cut 2 bases from V and 5 bases from J, with 9 bases between. The V gene's germline CDR1 is SGHTA and CDR2 FQGNSA. This CDR3 reads CASSLLTWETQYF. CDR3 bases: TGTGCCAGCAGCTTACTAACGTGGGAGACCCAGTACTTC.